These T cell receptor beta chains were read from a single sample in a study of blood T cell repertoires in COVID-19. The protocol was immunoSEQ multiplex PCR, while the TCRdb copy is restricted to in-frame clones and leaves out a portion. This table holds fewer than 30,000 clones, approximately 87% found once. The specimen was peripheral blood. These receptors were obtained from a man in his 70s with active COVID-19. CDR3s include the opening cysteine and the closing phenylalanine or tryptophan. Each record gives: D gene, clone size, V gene, J gene, CDR3 protein, CDR3 DNA. A D gene is named only where the DNA matches it firmly. Part of the rows lack a size; the others show once, few, many or a class for expanded clones.

D: TRBD1; size: .; V: TRBV7-2; J: TRBJ1-6; CDR3: CASSLAIQGLSPLHF; DNA: TGTGCCAGCAGCTTAGCGATACAGGGGCTCTCACCCCTCCACTTT
D: .; size: .; V: TRBV15; J: TRBJ1-5; CDR3: CATSRDLNQPQHF; DNA: TGTGCCACCAGCAGAGATCTGAATCAGCCCCAGCATTTT
D: TRBD1; size: .; V: TRBV20-1; J: TRBJ2-7; CDR3: CSASSGQVPYEQYF; DNA: TGCAGTGCTAGTTCGGGACAGGTTCCCTACGAGCAGTACTTC
D: .; size: once; V: TRBV28; J: TRBJ1-1; CDR3: CVSSAPGSGRDTEAFF; DNA: TGTGTCAGCAGTGCCCCGGGCTCGGGAAGGGACACTGAAGCTTTCTTT
D: .; size: .; V: TRBV3-1/TRBV3-2; J: TRBJ1-2; CDR3: CASSQASNYGYTF; DNA: TGTGCCAGCAGCCAAGCATCTAACTATGGCTACACCTTC
D: TRBD1; size: .; V: TRBV2; J: TRBJ2-1; CDR3: CASSEVTGGRGQFF; DNA: TGTGCCAGCAGTGAAGTGACAGGGGGGCGGGGGCAGTTCTTC
D: TRBD2; size: .; V: TRBV7-6; J: TRBJ2-2; CDR3: CASSSLAGGGTGELFF; DNA: TGTGCCAGCAGCTCACTAGCGGGGGGCGGCACCGGGGAGCTGTTTTTT
D: TRBD1; size: .; V: TRBV7-2; J: TRBJ2-7; CDR3: CASSQDRGTYEQYF; DNA: TGTGCCAGCAGCCAGGACAGGGGGACCTACGAGCAGTACTTC
D: .; size: .; V: TRBV5-1; J: TRBJ2-3; CDR3: CASSLDVSGGTDTQYF; DNA: TGCGCCAGCAGCCTGGACGTAAGCGGTGGCACAGATACGCAGTATTTT
D: TRBD2; size: .; V: TRBV9; J: TRBJ2-5; CDR3: CASSVGTSGETQYF; DNA: TGTGCCAGCAGCGTCGGGACTAGCGGAGAGACCCAGTACTTC
D: .; size: .; V: TRBV3-1/TRBV3-2; J: TRBJ1-6; CDR3: CASSQDGQGNSPLHF; DNA: TGTGCCAGCAGCCAAGATGGGCAGGGTAATTCACCCCTCCACTTT
D: TRBD2; size: .; V: TRBV3-1/TRBV3-2; J: TRBJ2-2; CDR3: CASSQGTSGGAPTGELFF; DNA: TGTGCCAGCAGCCAAGGGACTAGCGGGGGGGCCCCCACCGGGGAGCTGTTTTTT
D: TRBD1; size: few; V: TRBV4-2; J: TRBJ1-3; CDR3: CASSRGQGSGNTIYF; DNA: TGTGCCAGCAGCCGGGGACAGGGCTCTGGAAACACCATATATTTT
D: TRBD2; size: .; V: TRBV14; J: TRBJ2-1; CDR3: CASSRVAGYNEQFF; DNA: TGTGCCAGCAGCCGGGTAGCGGGGTACAATGAGCAGTTCTTC
D: .; size: .; V: TRBV12-3/TRBV12-4; J: TRBJ1-2; CDR3: CASSLTTGYGYTF; DNA: TGTGCCAGCAGTTTAACCACAGGGTATGGCTACACCTTC
D: TRBD2; size: once; V: TRBV7-9; J: TRBJ2-7; CDR3: CASSSSGLGSYEQYF; DNA: TGTGCCAGCAGTTCTAGCGGGTTGGGCTCCTACGAGCAGTACTTC
D: TRBD2; size: .; V: TRBV19; J: TRBJ2-3; CDR3: CASSTLRGGGHGDTQYF; DNA: TGTGCCAGTAGTACCCTAAGGGGCGGGGGTCACGGGGATACGCAGTATTTT
D: TRBD1; size: .; V: TRBV7-6; J: TRBJ1-1; CDR3: CASSLEGTGLRGTEAFF; DNA: TGTGCCAGCAGCTTAGAGGGGACAGGTCTACGGGGGACTGAAGCTTTCTTT
D: .; size: few; V: TRBV7-2; J: TRBJ2-5; CDR3: CASSPGTGKEETQYF; DNA: TGTGCCAGCAGCCCAGGGACTGGGAAGGAAGAGACCCAGTACTTC
D: TRBD1; size: .; V: TRBV28; J: TRBJ2-7; CDR3: CASSRDRGWGEQYF; DNA: TGTGCCAGCAGCCGAGACAGGGGCTGGGGCGAGCAGTACTTC
D: .; size: .; V: TRBV28; J: TRBJ2-1; CDR3: CASSLGTTYNEQFF; DNA: TGTGCCAGCAGTTTGGGGACAACCTACAATGAGCAGTTCTTC
D: TRBD2; size: once; V: TRBV6-6; J: TRBJ2-1; CDR3: CASSPALAGKNNEQFF; DNA: TGTGCCAGCAGCCCAGCCCTAGCGGGGAAGAACAATGAGCAGTTCTTC
D: .; size: .; V: TRBV24-1; J: TRBJ2-2; CDR3: CATSDPGQRAGELFF; DNA: TGTGCCACCAGTGACCCGGGACAACGGGCCGGGGAGCTGTTTTTT
D: .; size: .; V: TRBV11-2; J: TRBJ2-2; CDR3: CASSFRGTGELFF; DNA: TGTGCCAGCAGCTTTCGGGGCACCGGGGAGCTGTTTTTT
D: .; size: .; V: TRBV5-4; J: TRBJ2-5; CDR3: CASSFGGGETQYF; DNA: TGTGCCAGCAGCTTCGGTGGGGGGGAGACCCAGTACTTC
D: TRBD1; size: .; V: TRBV27; J: TRBJ1-5; CDR3: CASSSVSGTGDFHQPQHF; DNA: TGTGCCAGCAGTTCCGTATCCGGGACAGGGGATTTTCATCAGCCCCAGCATTTT
D: .; size: .; V: TRBV9; J: TRBJ1-2; CDR3: CASSSTNTNYGYTF; DNA: TGTGCCAGCAGTTCGACAAATACTAACTATGGCTACACCTTC
D: TRBD1; size: few; V: TRBV5-1; J: TRBJ1-3; CDR3: CASSRGQGVSDTIYF; DNA: TGCGCCAGCAGCAGGGGACAGGGAGTTTCAGACACCATATATTTT
D: .; size: .; V: TRBV7-8; J: TRBJ1-2; CDR3: CASSPGGRGVNYGYTF; DNA: TGTGCCAGCAGCCCTGGTGGGAGGGGCGTTAACTATGGCTACACCTTC
D: .; size: .; V: TRBV6-6; J: TRBJ2-1; CDR3: CASSYRLGDEQFF; DNA: TGTGCCAGCAGTTACCGTCTAGGGGATGAGCAGTTCTTC
D: .; size: .; V: TRBV6-5; J: TRBJ1-1; CDR3: CASNQGQNTEAFF; DNA: TGTGCCAGCAACCAGGGACAGAACACTGAAGCTTTCTTT
D: .; size: .; V: TRBV6-5; J: TRBJ1-2; CDR3: CASSREGWGGYGYTF; DNA: TGTGCCAGCTCCCGCGAGGGGTGGGGAGGCTATGGCTACACCTTC
D: .; size: .; V: TRBV29-1; J: TRBJ2-1; CDR3: CSVLKGGSASLTYNEQFF; DNA: TGCAGCGTATTGAAGGGGGGGTCTGCGTCACTTACCTACAATGAGCAGTTCTTC
D: TRBD2; size: .; V: TRBV9; J: TRBJ2-7; CDR3: CASSVGRASGEQYF; DNA: TGTGCCAGCAGCGTAGGCAGGGCTAGCGGCGAGCAGTACTTC
D: .; size: .; V: TRBV7-7; J: TRBJ2-2; CDR3: CASSLQGTGELFF; DNA: TGTGCCAGCAGCTTGCAGGGGACCGGGGAGCTGTTTTTT
D: .; size: .; V: TRBV12-3/TRBV12-4; J: TRBJ1-1; CDR3: CASSLWRGTEAFF; DNA: TGTGCCAGCAGTTTATGGAGGGGAACTGAAGCTTTCTTT
D: TRBD1; size: .; V: TRBV30; J: TRBJ1-2; CDR3: CAWGGQGVYGYTF; DNA: TGTGCCTGGGGGGGACAGGGCGTCTATGGCTACACCTTC
D: TRBD1; size: .; V: TRBV7-9; J: TRBJ1-5; CDR3: CASSPGTGGSNQPQHF; DNA: TGTGCCAGCAGCCCCGGGACAGGGGGTAGCAATCAGCCCCAGCATTTT
D: .; size: .; V: TRBV19; J: TRBJ1-3; CDR3: CASSILENSGNTIYF; DNA: TGTGCCAGTAGTATTTTGGAGAACTCTGGAAACACCATATATTTT
D: .; size: .; V: TRBV6-2/TRBV6-3; J: TRBJ2-7; CDR3: CASSYSTRREQYF; DNA: TGTGCCAGCAGTTACTCGACTCGGCGCGAGCAGTACTTC
D: .; size: .; V: TRBV28; J: TRBJ1-1; CDR3: CASSLNRDEAFF; DNA: TGTGCCAGCAGTTTAAACAGGGATGAAGCTTTCTTT
D: .; size: .; V: TRBV28; J: TRBJ2-1; CDR3: CASSSRLYNEQFF; DNA: TGTGCCAGCAGTTCCCGACTCTACAATGAGCAGTTCTTC
D: TRBD2; size: .; V: TRBV9; J: TRBJ2-2; CDR3: CASSAGTSGTGELFF; DNA: TGTGCCAGCAGCGCTGGGACTAGCGGAACCGGGGAGCTGTTTTTT
D: .; size: .; V: TRBV5-4; J: TRBJ1-5; CDR3: CASSLGGGTQPQHF; DNA: TGTGCCAGCAGCTTGGGTGGAGGGACTCAGCCCCAGCATTTT
D: .; size: few; V: TRBV5-4; J: TRBJ2-5; CDR3: CASSWSPQETQYF; DNA: TGTGCCAGCAGCTGGAGCCCGCAAGAGACCCAGTACTTC
D: .; size: .; V: TRBV19; J: TRBJ2-3; CDR3: CASSISDTQYF; DNA: TGTGCCAGTAGTATTTCGGATACGCAGTATTTT
D: TRBD2; size: once; V: TRBV28; J: TRBJ2-3; CDR3: CASKTSGVLDTQYF; DNA: TGTGCCAGCAAAACTAGCGGTGTCTTGGATACGCAGTATTTT
D: .; size: .; V: TRBV15; J: TRBJ2-3; CDR3: CATSLLQSTDTQYF; DNA: TGTGCCACCAGCCTGCTGCAGTCGACAGATACGCAGTATTTT
D: TRBD1; size: few; V: TRBV7-8; J: TRBJ2-5; CDR3: CASSPTGAKTKAQYF; DNA: TGTGCCAGCAGCCCGACAGGGGCCAAAACCAAGGCCCAGTACTTC
D: TRBD1; size: medium-sized; V: TRBV27; J: TRBJ1-1; CDR3: CASSLYRGTEAFF; DNA: TGTGCCAGCAGTCTGTACAGGGGAACTGAAGCTTTCTTT
D: TRBD1; size: .; V: TRBV2; J: TRBJ2-3; CDR3: CASSETGTGSDTQYF; DNA: TGTGCCAGCAGTGAAACCGGGACAGGGTCAGATACGCAGTATTTT
D: .; size: .; V: TRBV27; J: TRBJ2-7; CDR3: CASSATRFSYEQYF; DNA: TGTGCCAGCAGTGCCACTAGATTCTCCTACGAGCAGTACTTC
D: TRBD2; size: .; V: TRBV7-3; J: TRBJ2-1; CDR3: CASSLTRTSGGSEQFF; DNA: TGTGCCAGCAGCTTAACCCGGACTAGCGGGGGCTCTGAGCAGTTCTTC
D: .; size: .; V: TRBV27; J: TRBJ2-5; CDR3: CASSSASGFQETQYF; DNA: TGTGCCAGCAGTTCCGCCTCAGGTTTCCAAGAGACCCAGTACTTC
D: .; size: .; V: TRBV5-1; J: TRBJ2-7; CDR3: CASSLGTGLPYEQYF; DNA: TGCGCCAGCAGCTTGGGTACAGGTCTTCCCTACGAGCAGTACTTC
D: TRBD2; size: .; V: TRBV7-2; J: TRBJ2-7; CDR3: CASSAAGTTSYEQYF; DNA: TGTGCCAGCAGCGCCGCCGGGACTACCAGCTACGAGCAGTACTTC
D: TRBD1; size: .; V: TRBV7-2; J: TRBJ1-2; CDR3: CASSSSDRGVYGYTF; DNA: TGTGCCAGCAGTTCCTCCGACAGGGGTGTCTATGGCTACACCTTC